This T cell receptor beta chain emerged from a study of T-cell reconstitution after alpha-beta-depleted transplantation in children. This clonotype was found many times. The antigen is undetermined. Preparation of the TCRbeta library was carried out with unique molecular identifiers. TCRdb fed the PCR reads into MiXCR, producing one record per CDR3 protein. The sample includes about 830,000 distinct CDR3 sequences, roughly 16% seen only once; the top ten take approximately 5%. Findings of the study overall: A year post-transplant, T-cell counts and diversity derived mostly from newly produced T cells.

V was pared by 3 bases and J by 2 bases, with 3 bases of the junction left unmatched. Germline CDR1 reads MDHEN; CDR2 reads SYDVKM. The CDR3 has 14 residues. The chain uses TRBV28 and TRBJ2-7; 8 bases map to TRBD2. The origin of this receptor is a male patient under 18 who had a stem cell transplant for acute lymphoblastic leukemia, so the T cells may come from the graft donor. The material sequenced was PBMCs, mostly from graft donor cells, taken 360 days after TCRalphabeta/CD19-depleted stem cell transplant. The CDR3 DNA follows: TGTGCCAGCAGTTTTAGCGGGGCCCCCTACGAGCAGTACTTC. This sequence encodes CASSFSGAPYEQYF.